This TCR beta chain stems from a study of early T cells in non-severe SARS-CoV-2 infection. Study-level information: Whole-blood bulk RNA, unsorted, was sequenced, and chains were unpaired. Study-level points and caveats: VDJdb-based annotation leaned toward anti-spike CD8 responses and missed private and CD4 specificities.

This clonotype came up a few times. Its matching antigen is unknown. This CDR3 has 11 amino acids. Germline V gene sequence: CDR1 DFQATT, CDR2 SNEGSKA (reference sequence). V was trimmed by 7 bases and J by 5 bases, leaving 10 bases between them. Each single cDNA molecule received a unique molecular identifier. TCRdb re-analysed the 5' RACE reads in MiXCR, keeping a single row per CDR3 protein. The sample yields tens of thousands of distinct CDR3 sequences, 5% seen once. This rearrangement joins TRBV20-1 to TRBJ2-3; no definite D call. Sequenced material: whole blood, taken at baseline. The source is an adult who was a healthcare worker with PCR-confirmed SARS-CoV-2 infection or an uninfected control (not recorded which). CDR3 DNA sequence: TGCAGTGACGAACACGGAGATACGCAGTATTTT. It codes for CSDEHGDTQYF.